A selection of T cell receptor beta chains follows, all from one sample in a study of OX40 agonist ivuxolimab in advanced cancers. Produced via immunoSEQ multiplex PCR; TCRdb's table is partial and in-frame only. The repertoire includes around 100,000 clones, about 92% of them detected once, and around 0.25% sits in the top ten. Sequenced material: CD4+ or CD8+ T cells sorted from blood, taken in a trial of the OX40 agonist ivuxolimab. These receptors originate from an adult with an advanced solid tumor such as melanoma, head and neck, liver or kidney cancer. Both conserved end residues are part of each CDR3. The D gene is left open where the match is weak. The size of a clone is reported for some rows only, either as once, few or many, or as a class for expanded clones.

clone size: -; J gene: TRBJ1-5; V gene: TRBV15; D gene: -; CDR3 protein: CATSRTRGEYQPQHF; CDR3 DNA: TGTGCCACCAGCAGAACAAGGGGGGAGTATCAGCCCCAGCATTTT
clone size: once; J gene: TRBJ1-5; V gene: TRBV6-5; D gene: -; CDR3 protein: CASWGWGEPQHF; CDR3 DNA: TGTGCCAGCTGGGGATGGGGTGAGCCCCAGCATTTT
clone size: -; J gene: TRBJ2-3; V gene: TRBV5-6; D gene: -; CDR3 protein: CASSLDPGQDTQYF; CDR3 DNA: TGTGCCAGCAGCTTGGATCCGGGGCAAGATACGCAGTATTTT
clone size: -; J gene: TRBJ1-5; V gene: TRBV6-6; D gene: -; CDR3 protein: CASSYSRGSNQPQHF; CDR3 DNA: TGTGCCAGCAGTTACTCGAGGGGGAGCAATCAGCCCCAGCATTTT
clone size: -; J gene: TRBJ2-1; V gene: TRBV5-1; D gene: -; CDR3 protein: CASSLADSYNEQFF; CDR3 DNA: TGCGCCAGCAGCTTGGCCGACAGTTACAATGAGCAGTTCTTC
clone size: -; J gene: TRBJ1-4; V gene: TRBV6-5; D gene: -; CDR3 protein: CASSYSEGVANEKLFF; CDR3 DNA: TGTGCCAGCAGTTACTCCGAGGGGGTAGCTAATGAAAAACTGTTTTTT
clone size: -; J gene: TRBJ2-6; V gene: TRBV11-2; D gene: -; CDR3 protein: CASSFLRVKTFTGANVLTF; CDR3 DNA: TGTGCCAGCAGCTTCCTCCGGGTCAAGACCTTTACTGGGGCCAACGTCCTGACTTTC
clone size: -; J gene: TRBJ2-1; V gene: TRBV6-5; D gene: TRBD2; CDR3 protein: CASSPLAGVVWEQFF; CDR3 DNA: TGTGCCAGCAGCCCTTTAGCGGGGGTAGTATGGGAGCAGTTCTTC
clone size: -; J gene: TRBJ1-6; V gene: TRBV2; D gene: -; CDR3 protein: CASSEESADNSPLHF; CDR3 DNA: TGTGCCAGCAGTGAAGAGTCGGCAGATAATTCACCCCTCCACTTT
clone size: -; J gene: TRBJ2-6; V gene: TRBV7-9; D gene: -; CDR3 protein: CASSLGLNRASGANVLTF; CDR3 DNA: TGTGCCAGCAGCTTAGGGTTGAATCGGGCTTCCGGGGCCAACGTCCTGACTTTC
clone size: -; J gene: TRBJ1-4; V gene: TRBV2; D gene: -; CDR3 protein: CASSEWSENEKLFF; CDR3 DNA: TGTGCCAGCAGTGAATGGTCAGAAAATGAAAAACTGTTTTTT
clone size: -; J gene: TRBJ2-3; V gene: TRBV29-1; D gene: TRBD2; CDR3 protein: CSVVGSGRVGTDTQYF; CDR3 DNA: TGCAGCGTTGTTGGTAGCGGGAGAGTGGGCACAGATACGCAGTATTTT
clone size: once; J gene: TRBJ1-5; V gene: TRBV5-3; D gene: -; CDR3 protein: CARSPTGPNQPQHF; CDR3 DNA: TGTGCCAGAAGTCCGACCGGGCCCAATCAGCCCCAGCATTTT
clone size: -; J gene: TRBJ1-1; V gene: TRBV7-3; D gene: -; CDR3 protein: CASSPYEGGEAFF; CDR3 DNA: TGTGCCAGCAGCCCGTACGAGGGAGGTGAAGCTTTCTTT
clone size: once; J gene: TRBJ2-3; V gene: TRBV6-5; D gene: TRBD1; CDR3 protein: CASSYLDRGTDTQYF; CDR3 DNA: TGTGCCAGCAGTTACTTGGACAGGGGCACAGATACGCAGTATTTT
clone size: -; J gene: TRBJ1-2; V gene: TRBV4-3; D gene: TRBD1; CDR3 protein: CASSQDTTGGYGYTF; CDR3 DNA: TGCGCCAGCAGCCAAGACACGACAGGGGGCTATGGCTACACCTTC
clone size: -; J gene: TRBJ1-1; V gene: TRBV11-2; D gene: -; CDR3 protein: CASSLVSGTEAFF; CDR3 DNA: TGTGCCAGCAGCTTAGTCTCCGGAACTGAAGCTTTCTTT
clone size: -; J gene: TRBJ2-3; V gene: TRBV6-1; D gene: -; CDR3 protein: CASSDSWGSTDTQYF; CDR3 DNA: TGTGCCAGCAGTGATTCTTGGGGAAGCACAGATACGCAGTATTTT
clone size: -; J gene: TRBJ1-5; V gene: TRBV27; D gene: -; CDR3 protein: CASRSLGPTNQPQHF; CDR3 DNA: TGTGCCAGCAGATCGCTTGGGCCAACAAATCAGCCCCAGCATTTT
clone size: once; J gene: TRBJ2-7; V gene: TRBV5-4; D gene: -; CDR3 protein: CASSQGSNPYEQYF; CDR3 DNA: TGTGCCAGCAGCCAGGGGTCGAATCCCTACGAGCAGTACTTC
clone size: -; J gene: TRBJ1-2; V gene: TRBV6-5; D gene: -; CDR3 protein: CASSYSTAKIGYTF; CDR3 DNA: TGTGCCAGCAGTTACTCGACCGCAAAGATAGGCTACACCTTC
clone size: -; J gene: TRBJ1-2; V gene: TRBV5-4; D gene: -; CDR3 protein: CASSLGSTANYGYTF; CDR3 DNA: TGTGCCAGCAGCTTGGGGTCGACAGCTAACTATGGCTACACCTTC
clone size: -; J gene: TRBJ2-1; V gene: TRBV11-2; D gene: -; CDR3 protein: CASSHRGYNEQFF; CDR3 DNA: TGTGCCAGCAGCCATCGGGGCTACAATGAGCAGTTCTTC
clone size: -; J gene: TRBJ2-3; V gene: TRBV7-9; D gene: -; CDR3 protein: CASSLRGIRTDTQYF; CDR3 DNA: TGTGCCAGCAGCTTGAGGGGTATACGGACAGATACGCAGTATTTT
clone size: -; J gene: TRBJ2-1; V gene: TRBV2; D gene: TRBD2; CDR3 protein: CASRVAGGQFF; CDR3 DNA: TGTGCCAGCAGGGTAGCGGGAGGGCAGTTCTTC
clone size: -; J gene: TRBJ1-5; V gene: TRBV6-5; D gene: -; CDR3 protein: CASSPAYSNQPQHF; CDR3 DNA: TGTGCCAGCAGTCCCGCATATAGCAATCAGCCCCAGCATTTT
clone size: -; J gene: TRBJ1-5; V gene: TRBV19; D gene: TRBD1; CDR3 protein: CASSLSGQGAYQPQHF; CDR3 DNA: TGTGCCAGTAGTCTGTCGGGACAGGGGGCCTATCAGCCCCAGCATTTT